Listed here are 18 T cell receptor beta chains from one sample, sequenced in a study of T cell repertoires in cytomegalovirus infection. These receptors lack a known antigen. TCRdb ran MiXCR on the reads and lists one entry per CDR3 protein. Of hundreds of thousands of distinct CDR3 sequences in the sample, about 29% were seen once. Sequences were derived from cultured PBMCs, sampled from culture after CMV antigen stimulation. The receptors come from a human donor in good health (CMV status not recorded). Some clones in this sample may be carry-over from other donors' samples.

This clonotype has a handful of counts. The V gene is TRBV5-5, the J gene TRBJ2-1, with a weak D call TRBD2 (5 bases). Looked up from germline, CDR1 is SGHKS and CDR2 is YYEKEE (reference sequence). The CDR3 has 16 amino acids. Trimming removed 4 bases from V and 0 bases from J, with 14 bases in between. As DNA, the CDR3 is TGTGCCAGCAGCCACATACCTGGGAGCTCCTACAATGAGCAGTTCTTC. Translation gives CASSHIPGSSYNEQFF.

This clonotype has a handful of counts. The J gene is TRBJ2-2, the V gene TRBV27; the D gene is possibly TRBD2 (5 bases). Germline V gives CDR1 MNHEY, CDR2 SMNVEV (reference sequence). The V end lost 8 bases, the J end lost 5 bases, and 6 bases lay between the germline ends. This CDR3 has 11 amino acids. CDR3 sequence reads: CASGGTGELFF. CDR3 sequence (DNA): TGTGCCAGCGGCGGGACCGGGGAGCTGTTTTTT.

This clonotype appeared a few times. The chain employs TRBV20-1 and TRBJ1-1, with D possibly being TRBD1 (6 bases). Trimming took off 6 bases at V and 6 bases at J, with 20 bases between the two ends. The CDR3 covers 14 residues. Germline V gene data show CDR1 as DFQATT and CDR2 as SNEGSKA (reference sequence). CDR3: CSALGVRGLPEAFF. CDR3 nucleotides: TGCAGTGCGTTAGGGGTCAGGGGCCTTCCTGAAGCTTTCTTT.

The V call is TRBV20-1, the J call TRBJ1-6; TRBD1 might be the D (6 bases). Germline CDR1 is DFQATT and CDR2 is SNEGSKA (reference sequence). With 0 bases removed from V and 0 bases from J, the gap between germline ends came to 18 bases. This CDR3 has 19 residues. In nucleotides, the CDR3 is TGCAGTGCTAGAGACCCCCGGGACACTCAGTACTCCTATAATTCACCCCTCCACTTT. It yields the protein CSARDPRDTQYSYNSPLHF.

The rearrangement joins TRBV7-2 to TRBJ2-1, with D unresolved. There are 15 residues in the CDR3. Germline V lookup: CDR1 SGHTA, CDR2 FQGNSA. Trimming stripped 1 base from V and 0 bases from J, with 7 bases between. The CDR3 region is CASSLEASSYNEQFF. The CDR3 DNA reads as TGTGCCAGCAGCTTAGAGGCAAGCTCCTACAATGAGCAGTTCTTC. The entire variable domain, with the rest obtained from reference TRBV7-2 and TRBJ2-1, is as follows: GAGVSQSPSNKVTEKGKDVELRCDPISGHTALYWYRQSLGQGLEFLIYFQGNSAPDKSGLPSDRFSAERTGGSVSTLTIQRTQQEDSAVYLCASSLEASSYNEQFFGPGTRLTVL.

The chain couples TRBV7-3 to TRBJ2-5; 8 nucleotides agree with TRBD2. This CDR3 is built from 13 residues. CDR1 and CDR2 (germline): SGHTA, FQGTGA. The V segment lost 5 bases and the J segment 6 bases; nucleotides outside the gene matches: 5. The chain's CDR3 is CASSPGGGKTQYF. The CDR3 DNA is TGTGCCAGCAGCCCCGGGGGGGGGAAGACCCAGTACTTC.

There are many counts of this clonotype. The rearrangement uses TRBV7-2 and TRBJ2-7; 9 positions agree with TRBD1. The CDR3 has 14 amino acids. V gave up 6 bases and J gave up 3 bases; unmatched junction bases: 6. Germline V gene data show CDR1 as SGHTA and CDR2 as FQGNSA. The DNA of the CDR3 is TGTGCCAGCAGACGACAGGGGGACTACTACGAGCAGTACTTC. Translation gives CASRRQGDYYEQYF.

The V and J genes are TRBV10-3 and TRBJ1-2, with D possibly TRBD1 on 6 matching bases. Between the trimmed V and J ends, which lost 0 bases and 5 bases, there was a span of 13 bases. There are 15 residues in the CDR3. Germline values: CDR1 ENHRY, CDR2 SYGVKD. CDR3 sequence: CAISESNDRLYGYTF. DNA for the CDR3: TGTGCCATCAGTGAGTCAAACGACAGGCTATATGGCTACACCTTC.

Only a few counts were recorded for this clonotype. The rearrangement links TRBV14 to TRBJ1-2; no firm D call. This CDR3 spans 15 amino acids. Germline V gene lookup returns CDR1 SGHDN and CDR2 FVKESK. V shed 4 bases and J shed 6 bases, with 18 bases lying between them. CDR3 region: CASSLSARLVNGYTF. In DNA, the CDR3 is TGTGCCAGCAGCCTTTCAGCCAGACTAGTAAATGGCTACACCTTC. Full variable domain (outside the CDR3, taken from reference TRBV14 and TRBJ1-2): EAGVTQFPSHSVIEKGQTVTLRCDPISGHDNLYWYRRVMGKEIKFLLHFVKESKQDESGMPNNRFLAERTGGTYSTLKVQPAELEDSGVYFCASSLSARLVNGYTFGSGTRLTVV.

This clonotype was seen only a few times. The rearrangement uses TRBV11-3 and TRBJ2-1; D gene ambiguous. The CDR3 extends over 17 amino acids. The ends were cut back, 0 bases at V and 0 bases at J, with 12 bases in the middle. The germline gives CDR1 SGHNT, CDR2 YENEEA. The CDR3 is CASSLDPGWSSYNEQFF. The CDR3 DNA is TGTGCCAGCAGCTTAGATCCCGGGTGGAGCTCCTACAATGAGCAGTTCTTC.

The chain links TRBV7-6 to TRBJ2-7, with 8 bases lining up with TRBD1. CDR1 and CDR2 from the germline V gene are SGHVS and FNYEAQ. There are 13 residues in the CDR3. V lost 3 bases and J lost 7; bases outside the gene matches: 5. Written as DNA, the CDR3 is TGTGCCAGCAGCTTGGGGACAGGAGGGGAGCAGTACTTC. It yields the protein CASSLGTGGEQYF.

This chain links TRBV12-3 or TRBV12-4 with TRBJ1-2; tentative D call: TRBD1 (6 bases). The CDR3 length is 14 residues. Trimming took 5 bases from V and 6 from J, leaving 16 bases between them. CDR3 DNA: TGTGCCAGCAGTACACACAGGGAACGGGATGGCTACACCTTC. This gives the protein CASSTHRERDGYTF.

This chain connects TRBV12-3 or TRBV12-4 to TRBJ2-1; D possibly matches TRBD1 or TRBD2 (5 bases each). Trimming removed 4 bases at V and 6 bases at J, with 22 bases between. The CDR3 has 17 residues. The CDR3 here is CASSSLPGPRDTNEQFF. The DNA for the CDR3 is TGTGCCAGCAGTTCCCTTCCGGGACCCCGGGATACCAATGAGCAGTTCTTC.

CDR3 nucleotide sequence: TGTGCCAGCTCTCCTAACCGACAGGGCTCCGATGAGCAGTTCTTC. Its protein product is CASSPNRQGSDEQFF. The rearrangement joins TRBV18 to TRBJ2-1, with 7 bases identical to TRBD1. Trimming removed 6 bases from V and 8 bases from J; junction bases left unmatched: 13. The V gene's germline CDR1 is KGHSH and CDR2 LQKENI. This CDR3 has 15 amino acids.

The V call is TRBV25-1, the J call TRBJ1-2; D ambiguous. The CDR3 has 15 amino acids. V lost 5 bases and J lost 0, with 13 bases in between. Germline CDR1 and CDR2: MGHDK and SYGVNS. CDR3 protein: CASSFSRGANYGYTF. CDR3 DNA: TGTGCCAGCAGTTTTAGCCGTGGAGCTAACTATGGCTACACCTTC.

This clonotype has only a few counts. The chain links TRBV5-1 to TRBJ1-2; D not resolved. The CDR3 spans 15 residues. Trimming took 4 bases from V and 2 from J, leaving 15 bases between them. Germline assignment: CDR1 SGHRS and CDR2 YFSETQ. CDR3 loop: CASSLREPFNYGYTF. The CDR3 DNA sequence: TGCGCCAGCAGCCTCCGGGAGCCCTTCAACTATGGCTACACCTTC.

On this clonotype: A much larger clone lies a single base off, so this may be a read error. CDR3 nucleotides: TGTGCCAGTAGTATATCGGGGGGAAGAAATGAGCCCCAGCATTTT. This encodes CASSISGGRNEPQHF. V usage is TRBV19 and J usage is TRBJ1-5; weak D call: TRBD1 (5 bases). Trimming stripped 2 bases from V and 8 bases from J, with 16 bases between. The CDR3 contains 15 residues. CDR1 is LNHDA, CDR2 SQIVND, per germline (reference sequence).

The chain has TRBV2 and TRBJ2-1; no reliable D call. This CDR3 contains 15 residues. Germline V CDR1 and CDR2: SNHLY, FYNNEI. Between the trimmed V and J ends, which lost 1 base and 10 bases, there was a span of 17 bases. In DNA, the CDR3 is TGTGCCAGCAGTGAAGGAAGTGTCTCTCCTTCGGAGCAGTTCTTC. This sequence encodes CASSEGSVSPSEQFF.